The subject of this entry is one TCR beta chain. These data are taken from a study of blood T cell repertoires in COVID-19. Turning to the study itself: Acute and convalescent COVID-19 samples came from the United States, Italy and Spain.

The CDR3 is 13 amino acids. The V gene's germline CDR1 is SGHTA and CDR2 FQGTGA. V was cut by 4 bases and J by 4 bases, with 8 bases left in between. In the authors' workflow: The assay estimated nucleated cells by amplifying reference gene primers. Profiled with immunoSEQ multiplex PCR; TCRdb holds only in-frame clones, not every one. That table gives V, J and clone size, and the DNA gave D and trimming. The sample includes hundreds of thousands of clones, roughly nine tenths of them seen just once. Sequencing input: peripheral blood. V and J are TRBV7-3 and TRBJ2-1; D possibly corresponds to TRBD1 (6 bases). The TCR was taken from a man between 35 and 55 years old with acute or convalescent COVID-19. CDR3 coding DNA: TGTGCCAGCAGCTCTCAGGGGTACAATGAGCAGTTCTTC. It specifies CASSSQGYNEQFF.